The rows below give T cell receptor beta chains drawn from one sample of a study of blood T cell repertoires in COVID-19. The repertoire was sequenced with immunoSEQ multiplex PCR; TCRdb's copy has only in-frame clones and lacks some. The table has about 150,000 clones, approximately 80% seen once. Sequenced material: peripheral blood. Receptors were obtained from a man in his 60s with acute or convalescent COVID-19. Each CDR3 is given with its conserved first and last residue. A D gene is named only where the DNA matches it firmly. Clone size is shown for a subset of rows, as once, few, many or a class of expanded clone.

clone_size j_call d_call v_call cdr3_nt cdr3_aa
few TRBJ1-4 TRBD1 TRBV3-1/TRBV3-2 TGTGCCAGCAGCCAAGATGGGCCAGGGGGCGCCGGGTGGAAACTGTTTTTT CASSQDGPGGAGWKLFF
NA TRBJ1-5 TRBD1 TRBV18 TGTGCCAGCTCACCAGGACAGGGGGAGAATCAGCCCCAGCATTTT CASSPGQGENQPQHF
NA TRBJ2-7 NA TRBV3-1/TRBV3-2 TGTGCCAGCAGCCCCCGACTAGTGCCCCTCGAGCAGTACTTC CASSPRLVPLEQYF
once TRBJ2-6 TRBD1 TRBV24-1 TGTGCCACCAGTGCAGGGGGCAGTGGGGCCAACGTCCTGACTTTC CATSAGGSGANVLTF
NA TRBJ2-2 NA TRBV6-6 TGTGCCAGCAGGCAAGCGACCGGGGAGCTGTTTTTT CASRQATGELFF
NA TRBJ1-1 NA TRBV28 TGTGCCAGCAGCCCCCCGCCAGGCGGGACTGAAGCTTTCTTT CASSPPPGGTEAFF
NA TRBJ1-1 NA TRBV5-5 TGTGCCAGCTCGCTTGGTATAGGGGTGGGCACTGAAGCTTTCTTT CASSLGIGVGTEAFF
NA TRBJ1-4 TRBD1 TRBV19 TGTGCCAGTAGTAGACCTATCCGGGACAGGACTAATGAAAAACTGTTTTTT CASSRPIRDRTNEKLFF
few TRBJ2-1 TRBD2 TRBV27 TGTGCCAGCAGTTTCTTACCCGGGACTAGCGGGGGGCCCAGCTCCTACAATGAGCAGTTCTTC CASSFLPGTSGGPSSYNEQFF
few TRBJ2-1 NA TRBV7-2 TGTGCCAGCAGCCTAATACAGGTTGGCAATGAGCAGTTCTTC CASSLIQVGNEQFF
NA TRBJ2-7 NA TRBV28 TGTGCCAGCAGTCCCCGACAATATCAAGGGGCGTCCTACGAGCAGTACTTC CASSPRQYQGASYEQYF
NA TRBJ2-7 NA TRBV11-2 TGTGCCAGCGCAGGCATCGGAGGCTCCTACGAGGAGTACTTC CASAGIGGSYEEYF
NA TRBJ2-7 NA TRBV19 TGTGCCAGTAGTTTTAACTACGAGCAGTACTTC CASSFNYEQYF
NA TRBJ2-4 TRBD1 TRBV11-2 TGTGCCAGCAGCTTAGTAGGGACAGTTAAAAACATTCAGTACTTC CASSLVGTVKNIQYF
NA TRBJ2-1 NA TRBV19 TGTGCCAGTAGAAGGGGCAGCTCCTACAATGAGCAGTTCTTC CASRRGSSYNEQFF
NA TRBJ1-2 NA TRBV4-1 TGCGCCAGCAGCCAGGAGGTACTCTCCTCCTATGGCTACACCTTC CASSQEVLSSYGYTF
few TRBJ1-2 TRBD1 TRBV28 TGTGCCAGCAGTCCTGGGGACAGGGGTAGCTATGGCTACACCTTC CASSPGDRGSYGYTF